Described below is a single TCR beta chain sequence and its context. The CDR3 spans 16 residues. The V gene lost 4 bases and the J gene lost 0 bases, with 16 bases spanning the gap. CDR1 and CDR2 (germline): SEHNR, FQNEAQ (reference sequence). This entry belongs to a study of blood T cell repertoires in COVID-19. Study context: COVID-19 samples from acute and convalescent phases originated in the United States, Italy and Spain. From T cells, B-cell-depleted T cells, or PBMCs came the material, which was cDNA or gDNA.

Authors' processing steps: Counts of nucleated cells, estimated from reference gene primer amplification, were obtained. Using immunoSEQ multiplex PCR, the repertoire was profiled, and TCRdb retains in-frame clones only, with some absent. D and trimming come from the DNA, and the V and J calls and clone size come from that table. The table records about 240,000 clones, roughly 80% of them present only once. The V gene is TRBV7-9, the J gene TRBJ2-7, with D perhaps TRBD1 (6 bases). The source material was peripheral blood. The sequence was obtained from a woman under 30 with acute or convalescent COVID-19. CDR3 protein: CASSSTMGADSYEQYF. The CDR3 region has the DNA TGTGCCAGCAGCTCCACGATGGGGGCGGACTCCTACGAGCAGTACTTC.